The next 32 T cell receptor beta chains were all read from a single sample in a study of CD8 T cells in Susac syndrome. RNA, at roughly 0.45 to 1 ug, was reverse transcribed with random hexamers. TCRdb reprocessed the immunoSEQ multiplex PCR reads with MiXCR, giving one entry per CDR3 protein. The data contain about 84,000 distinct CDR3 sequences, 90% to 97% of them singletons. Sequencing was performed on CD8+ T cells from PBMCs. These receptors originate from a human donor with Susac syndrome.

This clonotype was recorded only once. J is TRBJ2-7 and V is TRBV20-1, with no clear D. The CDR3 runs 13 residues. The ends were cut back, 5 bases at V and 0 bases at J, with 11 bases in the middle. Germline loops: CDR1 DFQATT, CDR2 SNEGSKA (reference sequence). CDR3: CSALSSYSYEQYV. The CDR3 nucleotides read TGCAGTGCTCTCTCAAGTTACTCCTACGAGCAGTACGTC.

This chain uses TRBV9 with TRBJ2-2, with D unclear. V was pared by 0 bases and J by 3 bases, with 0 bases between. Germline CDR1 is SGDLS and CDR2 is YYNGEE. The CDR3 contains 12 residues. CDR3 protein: CASSVDTGELFF. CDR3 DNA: TGTGCCAGCAGCGTAGACACCGGGGAGCTGTTTTTT.

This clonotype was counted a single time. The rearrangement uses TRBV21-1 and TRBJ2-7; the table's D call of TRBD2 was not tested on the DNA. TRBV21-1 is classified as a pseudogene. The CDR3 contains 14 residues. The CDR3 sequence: CASSASAGVDEQYV. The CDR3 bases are TGTGCCAGCAGCGCGTCAGCGGGGGTGGACGAGCAGTACGTC.

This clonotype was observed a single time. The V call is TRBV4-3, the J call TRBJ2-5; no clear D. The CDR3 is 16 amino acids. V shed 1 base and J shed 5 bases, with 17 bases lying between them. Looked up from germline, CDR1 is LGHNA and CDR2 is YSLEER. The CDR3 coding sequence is TGCGCCAGCAGCCAAGGGCATCCGGCAGGCCGGGAGACCCAGTACTTC. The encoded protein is CASSQGHPAGRETQYF.

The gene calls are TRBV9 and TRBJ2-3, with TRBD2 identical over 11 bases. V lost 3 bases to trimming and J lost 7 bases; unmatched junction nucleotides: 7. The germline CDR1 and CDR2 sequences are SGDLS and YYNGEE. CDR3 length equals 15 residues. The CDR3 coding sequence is TGTGCCAGCAGCGCCTTTGGGACTAGCGGAAATACGCAGTATTTT. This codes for CASSAFGTSGNTQYF.

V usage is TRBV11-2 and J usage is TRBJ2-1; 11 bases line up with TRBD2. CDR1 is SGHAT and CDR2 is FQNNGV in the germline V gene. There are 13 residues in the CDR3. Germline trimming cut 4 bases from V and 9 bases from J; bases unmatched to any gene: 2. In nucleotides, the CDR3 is TGTGCCAGCAGCTCCGGACTAGCGGGTGAGCAGTTCTTC. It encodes CASSSGLAGEQFF.

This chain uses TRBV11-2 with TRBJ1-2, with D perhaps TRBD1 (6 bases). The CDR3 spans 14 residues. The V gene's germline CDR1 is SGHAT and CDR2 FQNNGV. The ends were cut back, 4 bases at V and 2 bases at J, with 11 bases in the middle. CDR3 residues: CASSSGHLNYGYTF. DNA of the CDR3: TGTGCCAGCAGCTCGGGACACCTAAACTATGGCTACACCTTC.

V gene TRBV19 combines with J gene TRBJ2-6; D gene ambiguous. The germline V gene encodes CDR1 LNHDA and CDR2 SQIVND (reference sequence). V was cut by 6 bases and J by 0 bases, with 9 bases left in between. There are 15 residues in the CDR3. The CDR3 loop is CASSLQFSGANVLTF. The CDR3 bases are TGTGCCAGTAGCCTCCAGTTCTCTGGGGCCAACGTCCTGACTTTC.

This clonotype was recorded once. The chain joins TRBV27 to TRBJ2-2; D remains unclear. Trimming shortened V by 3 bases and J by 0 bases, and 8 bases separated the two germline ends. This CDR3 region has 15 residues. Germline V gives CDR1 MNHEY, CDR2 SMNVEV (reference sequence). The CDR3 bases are TGTGCCAGCAGTTTCTCAGTTCCGAACACCGGGGAGCTGTTTTTT. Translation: CASSFSVPNTGELFF.

CDR3 bases: TGTGCCAGCAGCGCGGGGAGCACGGCAACTAATGAAAAACTGTTTTTT. It translates to CASSAGSTATNEKLFF. The chain links TRBV9 to TRBJ1-4, with D hard to call. Germline CDR1 is SGDLS and CDR2 is YYNGEE. The V end lost 3 bases, the J end lost 0 bases, and 12 bases lay between the germline ends. This CDR3 has 16 residues. Together with reference TRBV9 and TRBJ1-4, the CDR3 gives the full variable domain: DSGVTQTPKHLITATGQRVTLRCSPRSGDLSVYWYQQSLDQGLQFLIQYYNGEERAKGNILERFSAQQFPDLHSELNLSSLELGDSALYFCASSAGSTATNEKLFFGSGTQLSVL.

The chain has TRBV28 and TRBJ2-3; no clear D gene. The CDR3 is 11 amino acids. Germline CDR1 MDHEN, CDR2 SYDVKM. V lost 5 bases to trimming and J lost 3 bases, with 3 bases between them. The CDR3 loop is CASSPTDTQYF. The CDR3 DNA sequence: TGTGCCAGCAGTCCGACAGATACGCAGTATTTT.

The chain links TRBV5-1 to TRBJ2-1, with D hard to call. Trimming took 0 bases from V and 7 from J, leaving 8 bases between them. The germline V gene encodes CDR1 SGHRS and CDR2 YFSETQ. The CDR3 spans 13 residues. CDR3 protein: CASSLDGRNEQFF. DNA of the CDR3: TGCGCCAGCAGCTTGGACGGACGAAATGAGCAGTTCTTC.

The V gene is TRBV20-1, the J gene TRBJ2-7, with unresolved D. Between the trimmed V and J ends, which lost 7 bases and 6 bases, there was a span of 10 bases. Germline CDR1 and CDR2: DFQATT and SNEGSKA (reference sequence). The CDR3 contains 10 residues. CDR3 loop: CSDPQAEQYF. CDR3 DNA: TGCAGTGACCCTCAGGCCGAGCAGTACTTC.

The CDR3 DNA sequence: TGTGCCAGCAGTTTATTGCCCGCTGCAACCAATGAGCAGTTCTTC. Amino acids: CASSLLPAATNEQFF. This rearrangement joins TRBV27 to TRBJ2-1; unclear D gene. The V end was cut by 1 base, the J end by 6 bases, with 13 bases between. Germline V gene sequence: CDR1 MNHEY, CDR2 SMNVEV (reference sequence). This CDR3 is built from 15 residues.

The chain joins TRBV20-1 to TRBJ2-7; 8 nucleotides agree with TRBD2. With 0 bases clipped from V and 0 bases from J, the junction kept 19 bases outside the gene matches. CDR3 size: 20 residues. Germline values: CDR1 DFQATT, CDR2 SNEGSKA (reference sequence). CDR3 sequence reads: CSARDRSGTRGAQSSYEQYF. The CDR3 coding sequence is TGCAGTGCTAGAGATCGATCTGGGACTAGGGGCGCCCAAAGCTCCTACGAGCAGTACTTC.

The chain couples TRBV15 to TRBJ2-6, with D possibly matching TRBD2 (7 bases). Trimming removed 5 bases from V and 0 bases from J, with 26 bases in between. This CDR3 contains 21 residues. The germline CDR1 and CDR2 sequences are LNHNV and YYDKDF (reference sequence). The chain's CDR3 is CATSALMGEGVMGSGANVLTF. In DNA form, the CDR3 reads TGTGCCACCAGCGCATTAATGGGGGAGGGGGTAATGGGCTCTGGGGCCAACGTCCTGACTTTC.

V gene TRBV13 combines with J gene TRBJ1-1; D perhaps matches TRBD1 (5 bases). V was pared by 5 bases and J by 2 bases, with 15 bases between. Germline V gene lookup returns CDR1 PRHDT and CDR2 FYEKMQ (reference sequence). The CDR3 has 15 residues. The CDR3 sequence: CASSTRQSLNTEAFF. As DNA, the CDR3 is TGTGCCAGCAGCACCCGACAGAGCCTCAACACTGAAGCTTTCTTT.

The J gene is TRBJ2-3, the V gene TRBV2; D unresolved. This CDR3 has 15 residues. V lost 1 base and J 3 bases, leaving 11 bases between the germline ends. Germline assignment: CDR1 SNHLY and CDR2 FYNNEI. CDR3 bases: TGTGCCAGCAGTGAAGTAGAAGGCCTAACAGATACGCAGTATTTT. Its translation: CASSEVEGLTDTQYF.

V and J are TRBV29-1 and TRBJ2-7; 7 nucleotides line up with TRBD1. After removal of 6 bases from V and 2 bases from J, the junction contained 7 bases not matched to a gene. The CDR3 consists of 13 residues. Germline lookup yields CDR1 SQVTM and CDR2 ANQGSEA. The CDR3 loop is CSVGRDSPYEQYF. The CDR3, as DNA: TGCAGCGTCGGAAGGGACAGCCCCTACGAGCAGTACTTC.

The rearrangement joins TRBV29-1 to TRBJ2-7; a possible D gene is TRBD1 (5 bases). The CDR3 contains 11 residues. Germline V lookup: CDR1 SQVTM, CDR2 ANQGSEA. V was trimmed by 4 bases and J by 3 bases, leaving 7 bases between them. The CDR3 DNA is TGCAGCGTTGGAACAGGCTACGAGCAGTACTTC. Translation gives CSVGTGYEQYF.

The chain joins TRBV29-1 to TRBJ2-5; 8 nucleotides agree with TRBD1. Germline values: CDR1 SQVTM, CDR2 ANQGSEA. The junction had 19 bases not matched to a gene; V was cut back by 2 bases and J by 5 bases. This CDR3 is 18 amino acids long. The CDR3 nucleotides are TGCAGCGTTGAATGGGATAAACCGACAGGGGAAACTTTGGAGACCCAGTACTTC. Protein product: CSVEWDKPTGETLETQYF.

The DNA for the CDR3 is TGTGCCAGCAGCCAAGATAGTGTTACCGGGGAGCTGTTTTTT. It specifies CASSQDSVTGELFF. V gene TRBV14 combines with J gene TRBJ2-2; D remains ambiguous. The CDR3 totals 14 residues. Germline assignment: CDR1 SGHDN and CDR2 FVKESK. V dropped 0 bases and J dropped 5 bases, with 7 bases sitting between them. Complete variable domain (other parts from reference TRBV14 and TRBJ2-2): EAGVTQFPSHSVIEKGQTVTLRCDPISGHDNLYWYRRVMGKEIKFLLHFVKESKQDESGMPNNRFLAERTGGTYSTLKVQPAELEDSGVYFCASSQDSVTGELFFGEGSRLTVL.

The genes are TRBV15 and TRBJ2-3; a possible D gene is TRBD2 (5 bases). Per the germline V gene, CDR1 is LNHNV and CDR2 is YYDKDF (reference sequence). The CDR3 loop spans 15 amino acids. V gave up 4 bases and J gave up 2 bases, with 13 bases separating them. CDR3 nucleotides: TGTGCCACCAGCACCCCGCCGGGGATCACAGATACGCAGTATTTT. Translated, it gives CATSTPPGITDTQYF.

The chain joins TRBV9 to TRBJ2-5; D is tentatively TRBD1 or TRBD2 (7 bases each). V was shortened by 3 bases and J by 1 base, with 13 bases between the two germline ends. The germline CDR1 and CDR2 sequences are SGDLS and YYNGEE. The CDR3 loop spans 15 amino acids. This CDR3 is CASSGSGTVQETQYF. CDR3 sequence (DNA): TGTGCCAGCAGCGGAAGCGGGACAGTCCAAGAGACCCAGTACTTC.

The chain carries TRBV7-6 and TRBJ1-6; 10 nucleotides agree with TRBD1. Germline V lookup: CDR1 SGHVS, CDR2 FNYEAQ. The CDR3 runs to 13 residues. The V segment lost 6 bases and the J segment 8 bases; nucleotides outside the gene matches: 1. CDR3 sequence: CASRGTGDSPLHF. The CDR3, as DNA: TGTGCCAGCAGGGGGACAGGGGATTCACCCCTCCACTTT. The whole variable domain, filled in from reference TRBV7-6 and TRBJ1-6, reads GAGVSQSPRYKVTKRGQDVALRCDPISGHVSLYWYRQALGQGPEFLTYFNYEAQQDKSGLPNDRFSAERPEGSISTLTIQRTEQRDSAMYRCASRGTGDSPLHFGNGTRLTVT.

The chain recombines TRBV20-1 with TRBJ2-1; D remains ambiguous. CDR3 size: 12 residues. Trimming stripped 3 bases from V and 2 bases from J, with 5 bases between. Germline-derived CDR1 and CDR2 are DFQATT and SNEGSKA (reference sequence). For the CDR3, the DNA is TGCAGTGCTAGGGTCACCTACAATGAGCAGTTCTTC. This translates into CSARVTYNEQFF.

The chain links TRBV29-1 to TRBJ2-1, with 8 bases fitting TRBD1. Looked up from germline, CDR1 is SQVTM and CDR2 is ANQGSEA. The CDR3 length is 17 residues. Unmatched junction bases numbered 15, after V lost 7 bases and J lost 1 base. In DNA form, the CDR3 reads TGCAGCGCAACCGGGACAGGCGAATTCAGATCCTACAATGAGCAGTTCTTC. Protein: CSATGTGEFRSYNEQFF.

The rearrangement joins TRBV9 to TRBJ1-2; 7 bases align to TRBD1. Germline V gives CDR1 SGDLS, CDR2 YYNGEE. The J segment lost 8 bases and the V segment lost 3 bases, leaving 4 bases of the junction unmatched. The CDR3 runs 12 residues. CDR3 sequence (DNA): TGTGCCAGCAGCGCTGGGACAGTCGGCTACACCTTC. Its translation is CASSAGTVGYTF. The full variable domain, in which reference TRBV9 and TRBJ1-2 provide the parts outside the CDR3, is DSGVTQTPKHLITATGQRVTLRCSPRSGDLSVYWYQQSLDQGLQFLIQYYNGEERAKGNILERFSAQQFPDLHSELNLSSLELGDSALYFCASSAGTVGYTFGSGTRLTVV.

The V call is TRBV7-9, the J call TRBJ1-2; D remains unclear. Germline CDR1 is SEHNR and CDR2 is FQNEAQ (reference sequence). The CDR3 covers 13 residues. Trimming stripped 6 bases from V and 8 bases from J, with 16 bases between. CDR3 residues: CASSPSPANGYTF. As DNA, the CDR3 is TGTGCCAGCAGTCCGAGCCCCGCCAACGGCTACACCTTC.

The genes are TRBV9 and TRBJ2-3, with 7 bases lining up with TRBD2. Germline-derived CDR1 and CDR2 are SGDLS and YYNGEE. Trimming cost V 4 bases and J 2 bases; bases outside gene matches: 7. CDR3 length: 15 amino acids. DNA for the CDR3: TGTGCCAGCAGCCCTAGCGGAACTATCACAGATACGCAGTATTTT. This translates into CASSPSGTITDTQYF.

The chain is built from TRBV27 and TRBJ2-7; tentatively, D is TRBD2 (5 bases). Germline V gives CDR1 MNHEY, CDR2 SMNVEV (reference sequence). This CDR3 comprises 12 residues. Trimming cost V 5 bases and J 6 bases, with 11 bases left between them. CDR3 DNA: TGTGCCAGCAGTACCGGACTTATCGAGCAGTACTTC. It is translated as CASSTGLIEQYF.

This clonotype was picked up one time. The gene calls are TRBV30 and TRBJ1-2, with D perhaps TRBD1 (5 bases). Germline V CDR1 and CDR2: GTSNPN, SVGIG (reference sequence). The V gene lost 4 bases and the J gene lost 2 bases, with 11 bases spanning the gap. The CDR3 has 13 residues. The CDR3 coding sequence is TGTGCCTGGATTAGGTGGGACAACTATGGCTACACCTTC. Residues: CAWIRWDNYGYTF.